This T cell receptor beta chain was identified in a study of Graves' ophthalmopathy and Graves' hyperthyroidism. Background on the study: Ophthalmopathy not arising within 18 months of follow-up defined hyperthyroidism as stable.

Deletions cut 4 bases from V and 6 bases from J, with 25 bases between. Germline V gives CDR1 LNHDA, CDR2 SQIVND (reference sequence). This CDR3 is built from 17 residues. General study findings and limits: Ophthalmopathy progression was predicted by the model at 55% to 71% sensitivity and approximately 72% specificity. In blood appeared most of the expanded thyroid clonotypes whose frequency exceeded 0.001.

As the template, RNA transcripts were used to amplify TCR beta CDR3 regions. The library came from an HTBI-primed first-round RT-PCR and a second-round multiplex PCR. TCRdb re-called the multiplex PCR reads with MiXCR, one entry per CDR3 protein. The repertoire includes around 1,000,000 distinct CDR3 sequences, 35% to 40% of them detected once, and 11% sits in the top ten. The table lists this clonotype with many counts. Antigen unknown. This chain joins TRBV19 and TRBJ2-7, with TRBD1 as a possible D gene (7 bases). The source material was peripheral blood or thyroid tissue (not recorded which). The origin of this receptor is an adult man with Graves' hyperthyroidism. The CDR3 nucleotides read TGTGCCAGTAGTACTCAAGGAGGGGGCAGGGGACGCAGCGAGCAGTACTTC. Residues: CASSTQGGGRGRSEQYF.